These 4 T cell receptor beta chains share one sample of origin, sequenced in a study of blood T cell repertoires in COVID-19. Assay used: immunoSEQ multiplex PCR; TCRdb lists only in-frame clones, some missing. There are 130,000 to 150,000 clones in the sample; roughly 84% occur only once, and 10% lies in the top ten. The sample consisted of peripheral blood. The receptors here all came from a man in his sixties with active or convalescent COVID-19.

This rearrangement joins TRBV24-1 to TRBJ1-4; TRBD1 agrees at 9 bases. CDR1 KGHDR and CDR2 SFDVKD come from the germline V gene. The CDR3 is 15 amino acids. V trimming: 4 bases; J trimming: 5 bases; junction bases outside the gene matches: 4. In DNA, the CDR3 is TGTGCCACCAGTGAAACCGGGACAGGGAATGAAAAACTGTTTTTT. Protein sequence: CATSETGTGNEKLFF.

The J gene is TRBJ2-1, the V gene TRBV10-1; 8 positions match TRBD2. The CDR3 length is 14 residues. Germline V gene data show CDR1 as WNHNN and CDR2 as SYGVQD (reference sequence). The V segment lost 2 bases and the J segment 7 bases; nucleotides outside the gene matches: 4. CDR3 nucleotide sequence: TGCGCCAGCAGTGAGAGGCCGGGAGGGAATGAGCAGTTCTTC. Amino acids: CASSERPGGNEQFF.

V is TRBV4-1 and J is TRBJ2-1, with 12 bases matching TRBD2. V lost 1 base to trimming and J lost 8 bases; unmatched junction nucleotides: 9. The length of the CDR3 is 17 residues. Looked up from germline, CDR1 is MGHRA and CDR2 is YSYEKL. The CDR3 region has the DNA TGCGCCAGCAGCCAAGGAACTAGCGGGGGGAATGGGTATGAGCAGTTCTTC. Protein sequence: CASSQGTSGGNGYEQFF.

J is TRBJ2-1 and V is TRBV15; D remains ambiguous. Trimming shortened V by 0 bases and J by 10 bases, and 10 bases separated the two germline ends. The V gene's germline CDR1 is LNHNV and CDR2 YYDKDF (reference sequence). This CDR3 comprises 13 residues. The CDR3 coding sequence is TGTGCCACCAGCAGAGATCAAGACACCGAGCAGTTCTTC. This sequence encodes CATSRDQDTEQFF.